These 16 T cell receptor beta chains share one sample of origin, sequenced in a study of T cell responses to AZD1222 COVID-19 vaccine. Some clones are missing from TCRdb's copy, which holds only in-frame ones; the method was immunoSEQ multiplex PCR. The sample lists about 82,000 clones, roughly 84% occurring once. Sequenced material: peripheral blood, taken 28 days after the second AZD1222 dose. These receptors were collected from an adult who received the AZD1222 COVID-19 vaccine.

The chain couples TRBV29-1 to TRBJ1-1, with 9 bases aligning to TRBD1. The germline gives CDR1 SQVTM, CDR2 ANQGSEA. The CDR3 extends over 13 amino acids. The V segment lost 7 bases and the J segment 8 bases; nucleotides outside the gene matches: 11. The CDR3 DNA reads TGCAGCGCAAGTTGGGGGACAGGGAGGGAAGCTTTCTTT. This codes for CSASWGTGREAFF.

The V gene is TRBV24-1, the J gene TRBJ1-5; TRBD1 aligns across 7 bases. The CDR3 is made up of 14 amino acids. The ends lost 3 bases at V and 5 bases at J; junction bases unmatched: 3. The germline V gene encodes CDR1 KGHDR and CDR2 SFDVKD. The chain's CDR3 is CATSDGTADQPQHF. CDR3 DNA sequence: TGTGCCACCAGTGATGGGACAGCCGATCAGCCCCAGCATTTT.

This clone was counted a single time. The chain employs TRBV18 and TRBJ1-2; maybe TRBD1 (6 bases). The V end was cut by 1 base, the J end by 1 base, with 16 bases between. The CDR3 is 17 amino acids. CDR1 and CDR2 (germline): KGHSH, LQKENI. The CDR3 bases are TGTGCCAGCTCACCACTGAATTCCGGGACACATAACTATGGCTACACCTTC. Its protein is CASSPLNSGTHNYGYTF.

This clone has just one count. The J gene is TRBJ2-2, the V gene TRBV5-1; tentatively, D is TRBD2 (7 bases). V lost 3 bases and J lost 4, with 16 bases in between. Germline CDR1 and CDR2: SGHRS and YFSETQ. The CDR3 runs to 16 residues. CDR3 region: CASSWAGGLGTGELFF. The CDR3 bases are TGCGCCAGCAGCTGGGCCGGGGGGCTCGGCACCGGGGAGCTGTTTTTT.

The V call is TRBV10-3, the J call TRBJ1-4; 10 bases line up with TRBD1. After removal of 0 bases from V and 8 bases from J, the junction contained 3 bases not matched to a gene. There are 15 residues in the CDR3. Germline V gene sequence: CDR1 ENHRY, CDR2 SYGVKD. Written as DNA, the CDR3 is TGTGCCATCAGTGAGTCGACAGGGGGCAACGAAAAACTGTTTTTT. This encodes CAISESTGGNEKLFF.

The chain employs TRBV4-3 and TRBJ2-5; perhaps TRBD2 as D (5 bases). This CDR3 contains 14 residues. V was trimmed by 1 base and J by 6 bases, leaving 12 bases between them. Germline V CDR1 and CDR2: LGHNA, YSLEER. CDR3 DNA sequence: TGCGCCAGCAGCCAAGCTAGCAAGGGAAAGACCCAGTACTTC. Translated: CASSQASKGKTQYF.

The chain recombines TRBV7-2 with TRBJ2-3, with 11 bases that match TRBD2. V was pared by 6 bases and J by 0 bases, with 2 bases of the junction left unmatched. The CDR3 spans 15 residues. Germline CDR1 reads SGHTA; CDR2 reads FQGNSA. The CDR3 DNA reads TGTGCCAGCAGGCGACTAGCGGGAAGCACAGATACGCAGTATTTT. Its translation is CASRRLAGSTDTQYF.

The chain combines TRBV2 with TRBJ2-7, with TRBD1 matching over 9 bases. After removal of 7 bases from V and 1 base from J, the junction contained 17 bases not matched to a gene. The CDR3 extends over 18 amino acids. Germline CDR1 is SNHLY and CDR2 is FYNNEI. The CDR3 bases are TGTGCCAGCACTATCCCGGGACAGGGTTTTTTTATGTCCTACGAGCAGTACTTC. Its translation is CASTIPGQGFFMSYEQYF.

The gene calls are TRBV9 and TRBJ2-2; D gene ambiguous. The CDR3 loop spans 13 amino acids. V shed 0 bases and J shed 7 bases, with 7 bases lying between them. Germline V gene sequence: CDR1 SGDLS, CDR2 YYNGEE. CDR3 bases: TGTGCCAGCAGCGTAGGTCTTGTCGGGGAGCTGTTTTTT. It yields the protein CASSVGLVGELFF.

The CDR3 loop reads CASSLTSGEQETQYF. The CDR3 region has the DNA TGTGCCAGCAGCTTGACTAGCGGGGAACAAGAGACCCAGTACTTC. The chain carries TRBV7-2 and TRBJ2-5; 11 bases fit TRBD2. CDR3 length equals 15 residues. Germline V gives CDR1 SGHTA, CDR2 FQGNSA. With V trimmed by 3 bases and J by 2 bases, 2 bases remained unmatched.

The CDR3 loop is CASARQGNGYGYTF. The CDR3 nucleotides are TGTGCCAGCGCCCGACAGGGTAACGGCTATGGCTACACCTTC. The chain combines TRBV27 with TRBJ1-2; TRBD1 agrees at 7 bases. The CDR3 contains 14 residues. V shed 8 bases and J 4 bases; nucleotides not matched to a gene: 10. The germline V gene has CDR1 MNHEY and CDR2 SMNVEV (reference sequence).

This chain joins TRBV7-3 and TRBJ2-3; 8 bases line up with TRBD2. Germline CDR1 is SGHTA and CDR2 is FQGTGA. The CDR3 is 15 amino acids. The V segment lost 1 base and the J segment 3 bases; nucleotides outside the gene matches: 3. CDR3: CASSLNGGATDTQYF. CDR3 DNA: TGTGCCAGCAGCTTAAACGGGGGGGCTACAGATACGCAGTATTTT.

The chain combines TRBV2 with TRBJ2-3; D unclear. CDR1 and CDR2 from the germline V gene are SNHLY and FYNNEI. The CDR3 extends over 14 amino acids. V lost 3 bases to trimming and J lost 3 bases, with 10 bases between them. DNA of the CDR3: TGTGCCAGCAGTGAGGCGGTCAGGACAGATACGCAGTATTTT. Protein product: CASSEAVRTDTQYF.

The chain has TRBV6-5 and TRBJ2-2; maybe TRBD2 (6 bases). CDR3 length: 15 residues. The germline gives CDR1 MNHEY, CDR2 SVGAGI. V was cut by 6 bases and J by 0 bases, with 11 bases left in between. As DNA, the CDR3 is TGTGCCAGCAGGGCGACGGGGGCGAACACCGGGGAGCTGTTTTTT. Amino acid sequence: CASRATGANTGELFF.

The CDR3 region has the DNA TGCGCCAGCAGCAACCGGGACAGGGGTTCCATTCAGTACTTC. Translated: CASSNRDRGSIQYF. The chain joins TRBV5-1 to TRBJ2-4, with 10 bases lining up with TRBD1. This CDR3 has 14 amino acids. Per germline, CDR1 SGHRS and CDR2 YFSETQ. The V gene end was trimmed by 4 bases and the J gene end by 9 bases; junction bases not matched to a gene: 7.

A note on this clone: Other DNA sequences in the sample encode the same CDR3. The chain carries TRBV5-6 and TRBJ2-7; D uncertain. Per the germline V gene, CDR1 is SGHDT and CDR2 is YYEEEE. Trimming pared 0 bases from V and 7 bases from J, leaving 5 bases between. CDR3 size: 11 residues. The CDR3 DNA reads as TGTGCCAGCAGCTTGGTAGGAGAGCAGTACTTC. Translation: CASSLVGEQYF.